A selection of T cell receptor beta chains follows, all from one sample in a study of cytomegalovirus exposure and HLA in healthy donors. Measured with immunoSEQ multiplex PCR; TCRdb has only the in-frame clones, and not every one. The sample lists approximately 230,000 clones; less than 90% were seen once. The sample was PBMCs. These receptors were collected from a young man in good health and CMV-seropositive. Each CDR3 is given with its conserved first and last residue. Fields, in order: V gene, CDR3 length, CDR3 protein.

V gene: TRBV7-9; CDR3 length: 14; CDR3 protein: CASSPTSVTYEQYF
V gene: TRBV5-1; CDR3 length: 14; CDR3 protein: CASSLEGTGTRRYF
V gene: TRBV28; CDR3 length: 15; CDR3 protein: CASWTSGRRTDTQYF
V gene: TRBV29-1; CDR3 length: 15; CDR3 protein: CSVTGISGSRYGYTF
V gene: TRBV19; CDR3 length: 13; CDR3 protein: CASSIRSGEKLFF
V gene: TRBV18; CDR3 length: 14; CDR3 protein: CASSQSEENYGYTF
V gene: TRBV27; CDR3 length: 22; CDR3 protein: CASSLTFGGTSGRRPLSNEQFF
V gene: TRBV2; CDR3 length: 14; CDR3 protein: CASSVLGPNTEAFF
V gene: TRBV6-5; CDR3 length: 14; CDR3 protein: CASSYSSSDYGYTF
V gene: TRBV5-6; CDR3 length: 14; CDR3 protein: CASTEQTGDVEQYF
V gene: TRBV5-4; CDR3 length: 15; CDR3 protein: CASSPQGQGYNEQFF
V gene: TRBV6-4; CDR3 length: 12; CDR3 protein: CASSDASYGYTF
V gene: TRBV5-1; CDR3 length: 16; CDR3 protein: CASSLTTGPGVYEQYF
V gene: TRBV28; CDR3 length: 14; CDR3 protein: CASTTDPQEVEQYF
V gene: TRBV7-8; CDR3 length: 16; CDR3 protein: CASSSETSGRRDEQFF
V gene: TRBV14; CDR3 length: 11; CDR3 protein: CASGTFYEQYF
V gene: TRBV7-9; CDR3 length: 13; CDR3 protein: CASSQAFQETQYF
V gene: TRBV14; CDR3 length: 15; CDR3 protein: CASSQGLGVRETQYF
V gene: TRBV6-1; CDR3 length: 15; CDR3 protein: CASRTGTGVYNEQFF
V gene: TRBV5-1; CDR3 length: 13; CDR3 protein: CASSKGVTDTQYF
V gene: TRBV5-4; CDR3 length: 12; CDR3 protein: CASRTEYNEQFF
V gene: TRBV7-9; CDR3 length: 14; CDR3 protein: CASSLSEGSNGYTF
V gene: TRBV7-9; CDR3 length: 17; CDR3 protein: CASSSYRGLRLNTEAFF
V gene: TRBV7-6; CDR3 length: 15; CDR3 protein: CASSRTGNGNQPQHF
V gene: TRBV6-6; CDR3 length: 14; CDR3 protein: CASSYSRGDNGYTF
V gene: TRBV6-6; CDR3 length: 15; CDR3 protein: CASSYPDRGVHEQYF
V gene: TRBV7-9; CDR3 length: 14; CDR3 protein: CASSSDQWDYEQYF
V gene: TRBV15; CDR3 length: 13; CDR3 protein: CATSSGTYYGYTF
V gene: TRBV19; CDR3 length: 12; CDR3 protein: CASSSGFGEAFF
V gene: TRBV7-3; CDR3 length: 13; CDR3 protein: CASSLTGAYEQYF
V gene: TRBV19; CDR3 length: 15; CDR3 protein: CASSILGQGGQPQHF
V gene: TRBV5-1; CDR3 length: 16; CDR3 protein: CASSTGRTNSGNTIYF
V gene: TRBV5-4; CDR3 length: 13; CDR3 protein: CASSRSPSYEQYF
V gene: TRBV20-1; CDR3 length: 11; CDR3 protein: CSARDRGEQYF
V gene: TRBV7-9; CDR3 length: 15; CDR3 protein: CASSSRSGNAYEQYF
V gene: TRBV4-1; CDR3 length: 17; CDR3 protein: CASRNFGGTANTGELFF
V gene: TRBV5-1; CDR3 length: 14; CDR3 protein: CASSLGQGYDGYTF